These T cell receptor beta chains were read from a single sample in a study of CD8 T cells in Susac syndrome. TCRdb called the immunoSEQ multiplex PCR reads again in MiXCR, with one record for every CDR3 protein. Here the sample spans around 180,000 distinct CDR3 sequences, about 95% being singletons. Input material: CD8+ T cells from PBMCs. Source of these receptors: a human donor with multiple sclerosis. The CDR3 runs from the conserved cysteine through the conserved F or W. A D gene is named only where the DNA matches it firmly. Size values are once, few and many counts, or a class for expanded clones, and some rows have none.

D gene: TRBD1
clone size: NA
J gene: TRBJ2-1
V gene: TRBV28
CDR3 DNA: TGTGCCAGCAACACTAAGGACAGGTCTTACAATGAGCAGTTCTTC
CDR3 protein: CASNTKDRSYNEQFF

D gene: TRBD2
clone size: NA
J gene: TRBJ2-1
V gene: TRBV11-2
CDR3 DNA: TGTGCCAGCAGCTTACTAGCGGGGCTTTTCTTC
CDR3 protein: CASSLLAGLFF

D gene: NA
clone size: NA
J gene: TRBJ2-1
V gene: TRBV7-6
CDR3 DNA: TGTGCCAGCAGCCGAACACGTCGGGGTGAGCAGTTCTTC
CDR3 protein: CASSRTRRGEQFF

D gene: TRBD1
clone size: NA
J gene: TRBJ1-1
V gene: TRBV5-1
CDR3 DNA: TGCGCCAGCAGCTTGGGAGGGGGCAGGTCCACCCAGCCCGAAGCTTTCTTT
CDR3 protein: CASSLGGGRSTQPEAFF

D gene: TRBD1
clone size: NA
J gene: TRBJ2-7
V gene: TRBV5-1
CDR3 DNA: TGCGCCAGCAGCTTGGGACGGACAGGGCCCTACGAGCAGTACTTC
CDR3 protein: CASSLGRTGPYEQYF

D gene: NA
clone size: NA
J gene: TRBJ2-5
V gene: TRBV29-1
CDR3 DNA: TGCAGCGTTGAAGGGGGAAGCTATCGTGGACTCCCAATTTCCCAGTACTTC
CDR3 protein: CSVEGGSYRGLPISQYF

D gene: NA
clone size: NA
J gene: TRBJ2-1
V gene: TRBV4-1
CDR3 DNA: TGCGCCAGCAGCCAAGGGACGTGGGAGCAGTTCTTC
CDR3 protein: CASSQGTWEQFF

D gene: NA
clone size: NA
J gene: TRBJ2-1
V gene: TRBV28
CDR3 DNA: TGTGCCAGCAGTCCTGAGAATGAGCAGTTCTTC
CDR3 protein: CASSPENEQFF

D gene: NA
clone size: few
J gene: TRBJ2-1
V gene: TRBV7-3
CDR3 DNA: TGTGCCAGCAGCTTTTCCGGGTCCTACAATGAGCAGTTCTTC
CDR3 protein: CASSFSGSYNEQFF

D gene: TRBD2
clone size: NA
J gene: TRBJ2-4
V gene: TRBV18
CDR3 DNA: TGTGCCAGCTCACCACCGCCAGCGGGATGGGCCAAAAACATTCAGTACTTC
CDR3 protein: CASSPPPAGWAKNIQYF

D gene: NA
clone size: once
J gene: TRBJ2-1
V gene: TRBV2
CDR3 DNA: TGTGCCAGCAGTGAACCTGCGGGACGATACAATGAGCAGTTCTTC
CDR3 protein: CASSEPAGRYNEQFF

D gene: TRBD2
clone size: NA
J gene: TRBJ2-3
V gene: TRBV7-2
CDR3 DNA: TGTGCCAGCAGCACACGTAGCGGGGGGCAAGATACGCAGTATTTT
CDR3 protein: CASSTRSGGQDTQYF

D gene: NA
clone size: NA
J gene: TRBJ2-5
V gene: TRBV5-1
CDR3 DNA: TGCGCCAGCAGATCGGAGTTAGTTTGGACCCAGTACTTC
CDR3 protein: CASRSELVWTQYF

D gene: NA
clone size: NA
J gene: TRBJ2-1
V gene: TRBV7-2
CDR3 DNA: TGTGCCAGCAGCTCACCCTGGGGGGCACGGGAGCAGTTCTTC
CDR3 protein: CASSSPWGAREQFF

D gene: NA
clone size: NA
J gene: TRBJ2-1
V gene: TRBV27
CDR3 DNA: TGTGCCAGCAGCATTTACAGCTCCTACAATGAGCAGTTCTTC
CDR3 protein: CASSIYSSYNEQFF

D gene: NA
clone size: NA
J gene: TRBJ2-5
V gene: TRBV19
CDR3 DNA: TGTGCCAGTAGTACCCCTGGCGGATTCGAGACCCAGTACTTC
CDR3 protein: CASSTPGGFETQYF

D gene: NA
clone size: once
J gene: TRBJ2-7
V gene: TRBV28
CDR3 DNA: TGTGCCAGCGGCCCGGGTAACCTCGAGCAGTACTTC
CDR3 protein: CASGPGNLEQYF

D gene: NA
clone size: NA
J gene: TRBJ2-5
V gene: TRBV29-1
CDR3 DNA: TGCAGCGTTTCAGGCACAGGGTTCCAAGAGACCCAGTACTTC
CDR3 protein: CSVSGTGFQETQYF

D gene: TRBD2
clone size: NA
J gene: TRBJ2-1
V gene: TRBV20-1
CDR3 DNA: TGCAGTGCGCCCCTCGGACTAGTAGACTACAATGAGCAGTTCTTC
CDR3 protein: CSAPLGLVDYNEQFF

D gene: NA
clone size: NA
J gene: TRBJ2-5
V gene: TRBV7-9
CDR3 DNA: TGTGCCAGCAGCTCGGGACTCCGCCAAGAGACCCAGTACTTC
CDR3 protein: CASSSGLRQETQYF

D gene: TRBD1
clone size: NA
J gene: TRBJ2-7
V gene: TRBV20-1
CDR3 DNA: TGCAGTGCGAGGGGGACAGGGAACTACGAGCAGTACTTC
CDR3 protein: CSARGTGNYEQYF

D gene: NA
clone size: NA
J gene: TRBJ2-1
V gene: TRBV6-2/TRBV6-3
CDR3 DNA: TGTGCCAGCAGTCACGGGGGTGGTGAGCAGTTCTTC
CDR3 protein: CASSHGGGEQFF

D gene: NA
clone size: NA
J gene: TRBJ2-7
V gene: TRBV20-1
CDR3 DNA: TGCAGTGCTAGAGGGACTGGCCGAGTGGATGAGCAGTACTTC
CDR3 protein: CSARGTGRVDEQYF

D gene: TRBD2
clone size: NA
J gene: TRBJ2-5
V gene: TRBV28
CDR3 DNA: TGTGCCAGCAGTTTACCCTCGACTAGCGGGGACTACCAAGAGACCCAGTACTTC
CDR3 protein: CASSLPSTSGDYQETQYF

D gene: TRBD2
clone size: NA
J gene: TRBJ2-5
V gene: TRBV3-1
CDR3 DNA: TGTGCCAGCAGCCAAGCTCTAGCGGGAGAAGAGACCCAGTACTTC
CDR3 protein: CASSQALAGEETQYF

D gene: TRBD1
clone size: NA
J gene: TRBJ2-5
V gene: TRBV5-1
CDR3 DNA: TGCGCCAGCAGCTCGGCAGGGGGCCGAGGAGAAGAGACCCAGTACTTC
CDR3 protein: CASSSAGGRGEETQYF

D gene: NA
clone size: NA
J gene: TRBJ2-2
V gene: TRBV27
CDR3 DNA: TGTGCCAGCAGTTCCCATAACACCGGGGAGCTGTTTTTT
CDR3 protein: CASSSHNTGELFF

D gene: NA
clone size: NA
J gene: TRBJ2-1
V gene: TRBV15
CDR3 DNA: TGTGCCACCAGCACCCTGACAAATGAGCAGTTCTTC
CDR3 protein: CATSTLTNEQFF